This passage covers 8 T cell receptor beta chains from one sample sequenced in a study of regulatory T cells in long-lasting Graves disease. Time point meaning: persistent/refractory GD, antithyroid drugs over 5 years with positive TRAb. From PBMCs, RNA was extracted and then used to make the TCR library. Researchers made TCR beta libraries by using iRepertoire HTBI primers and running Arm-PCR on CDR3 regions. TCRdb ran MiXCR on the multiplex PCR reads and lists one entry per CDR3 protein. The repertoire includes a few hundred thousand distinct CDR3 sequences, approximately 23% of them detected once, and about 27% sits in the top ten. The source material was peripheral blood mononuclear cells (PBMCs), sampled when the disease was refractory, from a patient treated with antithyroid drugs. The receptors were sampled from a woman aged 40 to 50 with Graves disease.

In this sample, this clonotype turned up many times. The V gene is TRBV6-5, the J gene TRBJ2-4; 8 bases are shared with TRBD1. V was pared by 0 bases and J by 3 bases, with 7 bases of the junction left unmatched. The CDR3 runs 17 residues. Germline V gene data show CDR1 as MNHEY and CDR2 as SVGAGI. The CDR3 protein is CASSYSRGQVFKNIQYF. CDR3 DNA sequence: TGTGCCAGCAGTTACTCGAGGGGACAGGTCTTCAAAAACATTCAGTACTTC.

V and J are TRBV6-1 and TRBJ2-5; D is perhaps TRBD2 (6 bases). V lost 8 bases and J lost 1, with 14 bases in between. CDR1 is MNHNS and CDR2 is SASEGT in the germline V gene. The CDR3 is 14 amino acids. The CDR3 DNA reads TGTGCCAGCTCCCCAGGGAGGCCCCAAGAGACCCAGTACTTC. This gives the protein CASSPGRPQETQYF.

This clonotype was recorded many times. The chain joins TRBV6-5 to TRBJ1-2; D not certain. The CDR3 loop spans 14 amino acids. Per the germline V gene, CDR1 is MNHEY and CDR2 is SVGAGI. The germline V and J ends were trimmed by 0 bases and 2 bases, with 7 bases remaining between them. The CDR3 here is CASSYSRGNYGYTF. The CDR3 DNA sequence: TGTGCCAGCAGTTACTCGAGAGGGAACTATGGCTACACCTTC.

The chain combines TRBV20-1 with TRBJ2-3; D remains unclear. Trimming left V 6 bases short and J 0 bases short, with 4 bases between. This CDR3 comprises 11 residues. Germline V gene sequence: CDR1 DFQATT, CDR2 SNEGSKA (reference sequence). The CDR3 sequence: CSATSTDTQYF. CDR3 DNA: TGCAGTGCAACTAGCACAGATACGCAGTATTTT.

Of note for this clonotype: A single base is all that separates this from a far larger clone, so a read error is likely. The V gene is TRBV2, the J gene TRBJ2-1; D is possibly TRBD1 (6 bases). V dropped 7 bases and J dropped 10 bases, with 17 bases sitting between them. The CDR3 has 13 amino acids. In germline, CDR1 is SNHLY, CDR2 FYNNEI. The DNA of the CDR3 is TGTGCCAGCATGATCAGGGGAGCCCACGAGCAGTTCTTC. It is translated as CASMIRGAHEQFF.

In regard to this clonotype: One end of the junction is discordant with germline, which a read error may explain. The chain is built from TRBV2 and TRBJ1-3; 8 bases are a match to TRBD1. The CDR3 is 14 amino acids. CDR1 is SNHLY and CDR2 is FYNNEI in the germline V gene. The CDR3: CASSRQGPGNTICF. The CDR3 nucleotides read TGTGCCAGCAGTAGACAGGGGCCCGGAAACACCATATGTTTT.

This chain links TRBV27 with TRBJ1-1; 10 positions agree with TRBD1. The CDR3 contains 16 residues. CDR1 is MNHEY, CDR2 SMNVEV, per germline (reference sequence). V lost 3 bases to trimming and J lost 5 bases; unmatched junction nucleotides: 9. CDR3 sequence reads: CASSFGTGARGTEAFF. Here the CDR3 DNA reads TGTGCCAGCAGTTTCGGGACAGGGGCGAGGGGGACTGAAGCTTTCTTT.

This clonotype has more than one count but fewer than ten. The CDR3 loop is CASSRTGVYEQYF. CDR3 sequence (DNA): TGTGCCAGTAGCAGGACAGGGGTCTACGAGCAGTACTTC. The J gene is TRBJ2-7, the V gene TRBV19; 9 nucleotides agree with TRBD1. CDR3 size: 13 residues. Per the germline V gene, CDR1 is LNHDA and CDR2 is SQIVND (reference sequence). Unmatched junction bases numbered 3, after V lost 6 bases and J lost 3 bases.